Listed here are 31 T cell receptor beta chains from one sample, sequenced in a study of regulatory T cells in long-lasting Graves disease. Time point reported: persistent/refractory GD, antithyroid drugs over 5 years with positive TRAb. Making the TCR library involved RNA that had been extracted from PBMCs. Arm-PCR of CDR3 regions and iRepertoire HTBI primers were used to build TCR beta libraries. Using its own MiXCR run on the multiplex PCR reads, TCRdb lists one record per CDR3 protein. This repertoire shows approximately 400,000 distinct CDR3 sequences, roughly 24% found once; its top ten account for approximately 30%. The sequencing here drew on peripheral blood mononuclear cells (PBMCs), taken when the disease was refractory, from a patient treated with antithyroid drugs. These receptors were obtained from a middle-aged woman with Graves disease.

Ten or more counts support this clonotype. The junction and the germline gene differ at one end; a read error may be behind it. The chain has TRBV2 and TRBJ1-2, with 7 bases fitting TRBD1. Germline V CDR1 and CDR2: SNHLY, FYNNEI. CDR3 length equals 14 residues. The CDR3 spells CASSWDSHLDPKIF. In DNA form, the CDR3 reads TGTGCCAGCAGTTGGGACAGCCACCTAGATCCCAAGATCTTC.

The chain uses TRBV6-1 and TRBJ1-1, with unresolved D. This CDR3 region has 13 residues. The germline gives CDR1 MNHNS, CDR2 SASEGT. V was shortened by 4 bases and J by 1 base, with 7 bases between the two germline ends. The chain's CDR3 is CASSGDKNTEAFF. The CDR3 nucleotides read TGTGCCAGCAGTGGAGACAAGAACACTGAAGCTTTCTTT.

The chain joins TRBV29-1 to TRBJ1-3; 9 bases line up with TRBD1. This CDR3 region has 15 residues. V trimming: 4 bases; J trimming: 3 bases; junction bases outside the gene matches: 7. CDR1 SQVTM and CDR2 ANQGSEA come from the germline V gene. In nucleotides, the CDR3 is TGCAGCGTTGCCCTAGGGACAGGGTATGGAAACACCATATATTTT. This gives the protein CSVALGTGYGNTIYF.

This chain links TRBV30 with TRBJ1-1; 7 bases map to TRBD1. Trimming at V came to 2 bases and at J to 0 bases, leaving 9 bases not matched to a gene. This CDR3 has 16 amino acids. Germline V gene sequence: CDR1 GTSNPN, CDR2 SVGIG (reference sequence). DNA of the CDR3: TGTGCCTGGAGTCCTAGACAGGGATCTGTGAACACTGAAGCTTTCTTT. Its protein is CAWSPRQGSVNTEAFF.

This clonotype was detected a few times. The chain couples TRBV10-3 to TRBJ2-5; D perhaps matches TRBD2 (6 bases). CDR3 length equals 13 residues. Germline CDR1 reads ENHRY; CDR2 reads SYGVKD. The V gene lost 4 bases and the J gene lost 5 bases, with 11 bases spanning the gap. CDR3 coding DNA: TGTGCCATCAGTGTGGGGGGTGAGGAGACCCAGTACTTC. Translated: CAISVGGEETQYF.

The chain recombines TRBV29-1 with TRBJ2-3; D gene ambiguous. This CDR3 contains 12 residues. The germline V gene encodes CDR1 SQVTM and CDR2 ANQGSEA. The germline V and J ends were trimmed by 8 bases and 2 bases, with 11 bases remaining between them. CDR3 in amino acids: CSMVRPTDTQYF. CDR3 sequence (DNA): TGCAGCATGGTGAGACCCACAGATACGCAGTATTTT.

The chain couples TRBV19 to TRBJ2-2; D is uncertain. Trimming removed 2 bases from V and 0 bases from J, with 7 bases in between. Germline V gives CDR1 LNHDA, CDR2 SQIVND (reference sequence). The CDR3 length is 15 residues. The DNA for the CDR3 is TGTGCCAGTAGTATAATCGGATCGAACACCGGGGAGCTGTTTTTT. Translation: CASSIIGSNTGELFF. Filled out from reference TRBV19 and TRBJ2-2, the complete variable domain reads DGGITQSPKYLFRKEGQNVTLSCEQNLNHDAMYWYRQDPGQGLRLIYYSQIVNDFQKGDIAEGYSVSREKKESFPLTVTSAQKNPTAFYLCASSIIGSNTGELFFGEGSRLTVL.

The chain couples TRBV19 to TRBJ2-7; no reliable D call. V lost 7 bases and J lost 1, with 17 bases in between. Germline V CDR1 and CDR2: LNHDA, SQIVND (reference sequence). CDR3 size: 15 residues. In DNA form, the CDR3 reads TGTGCCAGTACCCATTCCTACGGCTTTTCCTACGAGCAGTACTTC. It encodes CASTHSYGFSYEQYF.

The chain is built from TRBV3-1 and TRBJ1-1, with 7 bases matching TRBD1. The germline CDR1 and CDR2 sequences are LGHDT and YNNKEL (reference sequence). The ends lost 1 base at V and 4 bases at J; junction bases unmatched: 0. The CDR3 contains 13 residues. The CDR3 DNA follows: TGTGCCAGCAGCCAAGGGGACAGCACTGAAGCTTTCTTT. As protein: CASSQGDSTEAFF.

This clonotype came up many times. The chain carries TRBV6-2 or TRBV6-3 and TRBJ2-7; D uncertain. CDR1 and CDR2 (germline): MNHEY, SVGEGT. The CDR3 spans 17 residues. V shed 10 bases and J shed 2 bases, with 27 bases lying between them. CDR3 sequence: CATAPWGLSGETYEQYF. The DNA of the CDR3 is TGTGCCACAGCCCCATGGGGTTTATCGGGCGAAACCTACGAGCAGTACTTC.

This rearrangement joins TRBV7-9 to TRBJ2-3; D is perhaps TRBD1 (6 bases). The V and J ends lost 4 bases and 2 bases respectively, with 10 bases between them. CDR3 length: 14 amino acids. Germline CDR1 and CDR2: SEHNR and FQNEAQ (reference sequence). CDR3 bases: TGTGCCAGCAGCTCACAGGGAAACACAGATACGCAGTATTTT. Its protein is CASSSQGNTDTQYF.

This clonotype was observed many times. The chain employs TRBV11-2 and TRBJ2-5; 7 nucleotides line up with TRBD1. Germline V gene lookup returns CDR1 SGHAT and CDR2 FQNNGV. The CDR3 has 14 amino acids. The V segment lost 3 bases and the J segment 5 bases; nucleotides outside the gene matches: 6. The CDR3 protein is CASSFGQVGETQYF. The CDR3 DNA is TGTGCCAGCAGCTTTGGACAGGTCGGCGAGACCCAGTACTTC.

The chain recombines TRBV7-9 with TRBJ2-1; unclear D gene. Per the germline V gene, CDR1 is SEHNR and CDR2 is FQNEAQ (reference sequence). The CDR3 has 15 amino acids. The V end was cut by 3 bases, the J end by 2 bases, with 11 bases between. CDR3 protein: CASSLGTVPYNEQFF. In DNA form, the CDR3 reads TGTGCCAGCAGCTTGGGAACGGTCCCCTACAATGAGCAGTTCTTC.

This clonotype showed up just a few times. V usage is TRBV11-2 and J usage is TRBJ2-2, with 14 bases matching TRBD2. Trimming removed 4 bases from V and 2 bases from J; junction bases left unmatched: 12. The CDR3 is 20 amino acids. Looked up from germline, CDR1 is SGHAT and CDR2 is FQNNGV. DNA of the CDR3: TGTGCCAGCAGCTCAATACTACCGGGACTAGCGGGAGTTAACACCGGGGAGCTGTTTTTT. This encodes CASSSILPGLAGVNTGELFF.

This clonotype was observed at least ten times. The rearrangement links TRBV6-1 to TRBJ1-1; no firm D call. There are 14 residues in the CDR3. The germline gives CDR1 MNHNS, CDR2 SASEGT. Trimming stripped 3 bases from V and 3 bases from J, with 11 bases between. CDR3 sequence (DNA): TGTGCCAGCAGTGAGAAGGGTACGTACACTGAAGCTTTCTTT. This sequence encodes CASSEKGTYTEAFF.

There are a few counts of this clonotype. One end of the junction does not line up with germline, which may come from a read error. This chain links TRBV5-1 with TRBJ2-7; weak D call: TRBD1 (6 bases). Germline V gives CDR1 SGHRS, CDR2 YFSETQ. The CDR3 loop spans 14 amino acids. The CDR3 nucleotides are TGCGTCAGCAGCTTGGAACAGGGAGCATACGAGCAGTACTTC. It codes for CVSSLEQGAYEQYF. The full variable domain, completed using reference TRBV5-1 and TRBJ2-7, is KAGVTQTPRYLIKTRGQQVTLSCSPISGHRSVSWYQQTPGQGLQFLFEYFSETQRNKGNFPGRFSGRQFSNSRSEMNVSTLELGDSALYLCVSSLEQGAYEQYFGPGTRLTVT.

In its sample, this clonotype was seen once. This CDR3 is CATQPVMNTEAFF. CDR3 nucleotide sequence: TGCGCCACCCAACCGGTTATGAACACTGAAGCTTTCTTT. The chain couples TRBV10-2 to TRBJ1-1, with D unclear. Between the trimmed V and J ends, which lost 10 bases and 0 bases, there was a span of 12 bases. CDR3 size: 13 residues. From germline, CDR1 is WSHSY and CDR2 SAAADI.

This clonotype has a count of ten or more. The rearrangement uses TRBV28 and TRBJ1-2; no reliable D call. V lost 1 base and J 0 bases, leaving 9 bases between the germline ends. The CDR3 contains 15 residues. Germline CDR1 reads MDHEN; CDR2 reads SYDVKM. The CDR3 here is CASSLSGIANYGYTF. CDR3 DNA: TGTGCCAGCAGTTTATCTGGCATAGCTAACTATGGCTACACCTTC.

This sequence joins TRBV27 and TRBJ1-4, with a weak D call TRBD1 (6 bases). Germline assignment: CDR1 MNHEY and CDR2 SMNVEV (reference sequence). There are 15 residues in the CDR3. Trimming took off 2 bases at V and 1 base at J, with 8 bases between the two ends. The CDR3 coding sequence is TGTGCCAGCAGTTTAACACAGGGAACTAATGAAAAACTGTTTTTT. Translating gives CASSLTQGTNEKLFF.

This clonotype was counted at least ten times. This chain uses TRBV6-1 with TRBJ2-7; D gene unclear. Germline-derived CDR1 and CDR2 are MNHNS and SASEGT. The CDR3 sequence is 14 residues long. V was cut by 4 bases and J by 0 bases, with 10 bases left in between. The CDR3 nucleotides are TGTGCCAGCAGTGCGGACCTTTTCTCCTACGAGCAGTACTTC. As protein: CASSADLFSYEQYF.

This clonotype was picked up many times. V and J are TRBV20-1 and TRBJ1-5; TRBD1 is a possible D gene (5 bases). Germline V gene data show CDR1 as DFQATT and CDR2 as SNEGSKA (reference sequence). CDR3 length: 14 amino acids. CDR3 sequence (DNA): TGCGGAGCGAAGTGGGGGTATAGCAATCAGCCCCAGCATTTT. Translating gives CGAKWGYSNQPQHF.

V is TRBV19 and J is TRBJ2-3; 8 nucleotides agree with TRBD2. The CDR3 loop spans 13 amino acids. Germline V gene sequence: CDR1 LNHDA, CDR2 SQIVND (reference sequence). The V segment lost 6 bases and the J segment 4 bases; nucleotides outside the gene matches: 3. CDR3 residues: CASRRAGADTQYF. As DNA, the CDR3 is TGTGCCAGTAGGCGAGCGGGAGCAGATACGCAGTATTTT.

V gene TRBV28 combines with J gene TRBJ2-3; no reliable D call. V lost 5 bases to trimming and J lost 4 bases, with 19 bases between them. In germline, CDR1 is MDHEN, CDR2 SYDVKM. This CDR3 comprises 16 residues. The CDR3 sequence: CASSHLGTPTADTQYF. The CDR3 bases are TGTGCCAGCAGTCATCTAGGAACCCCCACCGCAGATACGCAGTATTTT.

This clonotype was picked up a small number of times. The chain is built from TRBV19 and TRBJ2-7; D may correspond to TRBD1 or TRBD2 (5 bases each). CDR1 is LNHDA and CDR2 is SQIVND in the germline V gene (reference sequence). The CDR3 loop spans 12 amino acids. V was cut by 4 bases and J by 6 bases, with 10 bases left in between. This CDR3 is CASSTRDGEQYF. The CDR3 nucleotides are TGTGCCAGTAGTACCAGGGACGGCGAGCAGTACTTC.

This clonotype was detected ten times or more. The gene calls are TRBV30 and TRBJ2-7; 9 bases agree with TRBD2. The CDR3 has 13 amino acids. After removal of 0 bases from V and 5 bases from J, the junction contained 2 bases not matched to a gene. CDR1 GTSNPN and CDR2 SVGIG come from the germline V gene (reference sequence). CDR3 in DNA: TGTGCCTGGAGTGTTTTAGCGGGGGACGAGCAGTACTTC. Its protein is CAWSVLAGDEQYF.

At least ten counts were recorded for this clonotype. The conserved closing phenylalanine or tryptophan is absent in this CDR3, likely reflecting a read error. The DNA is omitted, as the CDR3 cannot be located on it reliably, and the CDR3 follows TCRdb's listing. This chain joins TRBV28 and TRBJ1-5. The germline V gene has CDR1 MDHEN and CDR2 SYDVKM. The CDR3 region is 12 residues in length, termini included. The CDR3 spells CASSSPYGRAFS.

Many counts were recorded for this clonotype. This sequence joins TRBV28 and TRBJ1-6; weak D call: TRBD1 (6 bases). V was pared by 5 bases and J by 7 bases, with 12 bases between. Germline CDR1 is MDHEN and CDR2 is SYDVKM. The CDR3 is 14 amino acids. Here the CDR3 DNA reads TGTGCCAGCAGTACCAGGACAGCCAATTCACCCCTCCACTTT. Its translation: CASSTRTANSPLHF.

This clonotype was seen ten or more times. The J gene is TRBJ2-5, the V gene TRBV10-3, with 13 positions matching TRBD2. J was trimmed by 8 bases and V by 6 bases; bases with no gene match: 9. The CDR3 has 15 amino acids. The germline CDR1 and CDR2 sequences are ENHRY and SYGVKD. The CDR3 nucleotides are TGTGCCATCAGCCGACTAGCGGGGGGTTCTGGAACCCAGTACTTC. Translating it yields CAISRLAGGSGTQYF.

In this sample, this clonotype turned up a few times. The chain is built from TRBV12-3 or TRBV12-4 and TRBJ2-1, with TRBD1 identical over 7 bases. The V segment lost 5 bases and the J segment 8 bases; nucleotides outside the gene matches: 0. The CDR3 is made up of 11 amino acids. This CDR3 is CASSQGDEQFF. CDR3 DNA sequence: TGTGCCAGCAGTCAGGGGGATGAGCAGTTCTTC.

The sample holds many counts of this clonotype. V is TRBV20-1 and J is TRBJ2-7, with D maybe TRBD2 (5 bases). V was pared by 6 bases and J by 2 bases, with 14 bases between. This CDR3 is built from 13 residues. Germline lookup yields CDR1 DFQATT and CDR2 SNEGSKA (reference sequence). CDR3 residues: CSAVPLETYEQYF. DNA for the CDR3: TGCAGTGCCGTCCCACTAGAGACCTACGAGCAGTACTTC.

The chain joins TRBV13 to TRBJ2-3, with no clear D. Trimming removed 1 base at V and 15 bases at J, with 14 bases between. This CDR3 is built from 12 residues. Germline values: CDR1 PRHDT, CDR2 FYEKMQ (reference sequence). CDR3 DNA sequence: TGTGCCAGCAGCTTAGTTGGCCGCCTCGGATATTTT. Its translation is CASSLVGRLGYF.